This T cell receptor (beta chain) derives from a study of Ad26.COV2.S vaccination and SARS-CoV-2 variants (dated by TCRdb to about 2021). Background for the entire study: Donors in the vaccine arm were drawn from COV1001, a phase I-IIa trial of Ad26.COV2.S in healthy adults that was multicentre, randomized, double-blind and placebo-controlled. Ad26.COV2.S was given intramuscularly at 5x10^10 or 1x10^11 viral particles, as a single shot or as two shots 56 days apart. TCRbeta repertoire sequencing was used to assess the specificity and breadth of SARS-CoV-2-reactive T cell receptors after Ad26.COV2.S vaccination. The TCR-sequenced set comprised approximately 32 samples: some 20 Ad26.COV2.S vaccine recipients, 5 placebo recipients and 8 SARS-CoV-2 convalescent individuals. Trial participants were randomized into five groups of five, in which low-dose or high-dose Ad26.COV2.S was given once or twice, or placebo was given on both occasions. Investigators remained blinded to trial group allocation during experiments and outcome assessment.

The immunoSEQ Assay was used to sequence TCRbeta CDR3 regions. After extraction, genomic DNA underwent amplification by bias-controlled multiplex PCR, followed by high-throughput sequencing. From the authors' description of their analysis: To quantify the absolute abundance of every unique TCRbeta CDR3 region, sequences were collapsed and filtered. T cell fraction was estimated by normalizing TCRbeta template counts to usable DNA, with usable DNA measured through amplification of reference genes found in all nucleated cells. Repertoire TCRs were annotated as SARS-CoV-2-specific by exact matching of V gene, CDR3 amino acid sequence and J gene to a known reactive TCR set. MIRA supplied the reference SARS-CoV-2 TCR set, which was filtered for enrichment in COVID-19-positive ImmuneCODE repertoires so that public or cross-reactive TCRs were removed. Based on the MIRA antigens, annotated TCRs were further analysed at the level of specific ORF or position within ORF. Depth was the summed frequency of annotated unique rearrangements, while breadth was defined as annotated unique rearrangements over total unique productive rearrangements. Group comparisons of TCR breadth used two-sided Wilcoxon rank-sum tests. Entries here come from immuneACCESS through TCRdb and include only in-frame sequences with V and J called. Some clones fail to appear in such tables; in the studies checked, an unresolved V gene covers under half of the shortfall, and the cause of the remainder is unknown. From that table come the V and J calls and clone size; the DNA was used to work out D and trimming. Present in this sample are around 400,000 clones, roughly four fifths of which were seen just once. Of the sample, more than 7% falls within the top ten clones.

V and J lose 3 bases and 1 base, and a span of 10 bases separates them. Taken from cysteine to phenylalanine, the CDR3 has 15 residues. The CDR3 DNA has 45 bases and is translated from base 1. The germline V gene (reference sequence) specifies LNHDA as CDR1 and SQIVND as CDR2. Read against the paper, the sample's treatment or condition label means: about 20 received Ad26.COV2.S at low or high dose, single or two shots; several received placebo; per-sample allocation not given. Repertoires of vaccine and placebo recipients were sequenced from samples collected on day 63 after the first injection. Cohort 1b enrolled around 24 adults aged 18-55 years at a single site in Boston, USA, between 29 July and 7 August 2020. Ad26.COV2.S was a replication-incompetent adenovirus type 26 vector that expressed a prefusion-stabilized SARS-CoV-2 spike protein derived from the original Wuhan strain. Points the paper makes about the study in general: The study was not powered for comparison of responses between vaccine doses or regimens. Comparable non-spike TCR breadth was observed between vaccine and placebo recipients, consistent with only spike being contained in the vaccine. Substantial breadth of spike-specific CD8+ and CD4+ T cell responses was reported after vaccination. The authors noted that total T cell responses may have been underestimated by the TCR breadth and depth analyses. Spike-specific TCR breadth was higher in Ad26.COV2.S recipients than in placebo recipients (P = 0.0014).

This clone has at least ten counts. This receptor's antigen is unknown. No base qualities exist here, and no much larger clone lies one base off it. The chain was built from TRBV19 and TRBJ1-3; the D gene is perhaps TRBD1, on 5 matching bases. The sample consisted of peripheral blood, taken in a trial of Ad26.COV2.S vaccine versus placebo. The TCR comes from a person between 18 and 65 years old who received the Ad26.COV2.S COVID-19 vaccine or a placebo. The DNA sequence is TGTGCCAGTAGTATGACAGCACCTTCTGGAAACACCATATATTTT. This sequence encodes CASSMTAPSGNTIYF. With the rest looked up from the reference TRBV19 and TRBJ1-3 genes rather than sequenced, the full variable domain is DGGITQSPKYLFRKEGQNVTLSCEQNLNHDAMYWYRQDPGQGLRLIYYSQIVNDFQKGDIAEGYSVSREKKESFPLTVTSAQKNPTAFYLCASSMTAPSGNTIYFGEGSWLTVV.